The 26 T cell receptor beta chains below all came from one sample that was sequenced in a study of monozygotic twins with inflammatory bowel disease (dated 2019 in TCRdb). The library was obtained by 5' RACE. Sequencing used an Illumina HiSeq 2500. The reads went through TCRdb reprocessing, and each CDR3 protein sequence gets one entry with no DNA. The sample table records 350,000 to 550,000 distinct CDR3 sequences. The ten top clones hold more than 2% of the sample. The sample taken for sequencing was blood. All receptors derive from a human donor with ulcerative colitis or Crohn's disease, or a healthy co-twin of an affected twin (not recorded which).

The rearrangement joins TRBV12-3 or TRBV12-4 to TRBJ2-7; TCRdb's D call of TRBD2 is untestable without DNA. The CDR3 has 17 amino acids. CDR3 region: CASSPRRGLAHAYEQYF.

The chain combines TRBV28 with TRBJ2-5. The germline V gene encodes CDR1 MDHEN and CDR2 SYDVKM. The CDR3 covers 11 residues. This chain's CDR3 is CASTYWETQYF.

Here the CDR3 reads CASSQEGGPDTQYF. V is TRBV4-2 and J is TRBJ2-3. The germline V gene encodes CDR1 LGHNA and CDR2 YNFKEQ. CDR3 length: 14 amino acids.

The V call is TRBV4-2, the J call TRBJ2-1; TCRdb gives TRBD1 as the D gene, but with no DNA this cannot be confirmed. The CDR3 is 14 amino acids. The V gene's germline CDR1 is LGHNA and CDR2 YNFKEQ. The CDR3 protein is CASSPGVGYNEQFF.

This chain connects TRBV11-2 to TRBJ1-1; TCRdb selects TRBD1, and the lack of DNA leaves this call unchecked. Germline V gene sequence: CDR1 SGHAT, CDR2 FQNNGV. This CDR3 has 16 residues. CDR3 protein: CASSLGVWGLSTEAFF.

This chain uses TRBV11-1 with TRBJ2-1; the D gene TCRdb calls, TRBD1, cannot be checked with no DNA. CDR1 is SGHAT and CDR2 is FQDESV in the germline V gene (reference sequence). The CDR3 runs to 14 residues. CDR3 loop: CASSLGQNYNEQFF.

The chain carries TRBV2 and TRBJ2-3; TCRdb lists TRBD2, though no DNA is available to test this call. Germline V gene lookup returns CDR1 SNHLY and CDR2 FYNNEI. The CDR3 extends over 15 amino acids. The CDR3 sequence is CASSPPATFGDTQYF.

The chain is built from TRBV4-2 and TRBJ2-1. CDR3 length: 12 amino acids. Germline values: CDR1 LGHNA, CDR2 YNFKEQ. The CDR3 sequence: CASSQDMDEQFF.

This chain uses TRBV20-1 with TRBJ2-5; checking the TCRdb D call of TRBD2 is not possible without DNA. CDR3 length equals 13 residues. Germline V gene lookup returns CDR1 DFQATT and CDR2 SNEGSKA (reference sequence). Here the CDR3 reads CGSRGVIQETQYF.

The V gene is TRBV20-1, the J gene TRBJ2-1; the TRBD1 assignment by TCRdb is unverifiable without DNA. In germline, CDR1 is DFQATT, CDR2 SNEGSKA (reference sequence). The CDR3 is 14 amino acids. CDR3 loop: CSLPGQGSYNEQFF.

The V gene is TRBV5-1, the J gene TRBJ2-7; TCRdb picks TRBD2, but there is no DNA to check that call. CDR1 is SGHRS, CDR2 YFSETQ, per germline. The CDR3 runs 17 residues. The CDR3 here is CASSNTQGGSYSYEQYF.

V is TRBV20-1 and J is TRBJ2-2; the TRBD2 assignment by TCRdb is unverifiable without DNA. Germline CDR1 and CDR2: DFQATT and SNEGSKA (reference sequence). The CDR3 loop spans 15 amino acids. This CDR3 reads CSARDGREVTGELFF.

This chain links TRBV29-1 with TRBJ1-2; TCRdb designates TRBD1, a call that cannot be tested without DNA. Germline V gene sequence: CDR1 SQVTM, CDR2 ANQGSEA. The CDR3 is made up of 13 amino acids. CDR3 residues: CSLLSEDSYGYTF.

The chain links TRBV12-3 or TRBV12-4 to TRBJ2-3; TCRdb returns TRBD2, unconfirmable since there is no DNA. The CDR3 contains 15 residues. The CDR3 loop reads CASSERTSGADTQYF.

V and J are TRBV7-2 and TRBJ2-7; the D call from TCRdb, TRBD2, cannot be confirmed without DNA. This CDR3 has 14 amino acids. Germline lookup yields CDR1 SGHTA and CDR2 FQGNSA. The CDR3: CASSTGTSGYEQYF.

The CDR3 is CASSTGQYTEAFF. This rearrangement joins TRBV5-1 to TRBJ1-1; TCRdb gives TRBD1 as the D gene, but with no DNA this cannot be confirmed. The CDR3 loop spans 13 amino acids. CDR1 SGHRS and CDR2 YFSETQ come from the germline V gene.

The CDR3: CSAQRGSTGYGYTF. The chain carries TRBV20-1 and TRBJ1-2; checking the TCRdb D call of TRBD1 is not possible without DNA. Per germline, CDR1 DFQATT and CDR2 SNEGSKA (reference sequence). CDR3 length equals 14 residues.

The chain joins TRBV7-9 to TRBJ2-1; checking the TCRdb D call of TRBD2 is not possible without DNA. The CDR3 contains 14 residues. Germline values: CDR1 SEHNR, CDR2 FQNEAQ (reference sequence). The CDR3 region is CASNEGLSYNEQFF.

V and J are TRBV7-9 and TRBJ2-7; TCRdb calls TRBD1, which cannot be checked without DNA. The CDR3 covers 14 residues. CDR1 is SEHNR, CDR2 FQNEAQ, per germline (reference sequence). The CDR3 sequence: CASSLGTERYEQYF.

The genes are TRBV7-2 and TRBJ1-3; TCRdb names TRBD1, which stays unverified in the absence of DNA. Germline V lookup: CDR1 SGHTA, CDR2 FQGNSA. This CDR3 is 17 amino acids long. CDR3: CASSLGGQGLQGNTIYF.

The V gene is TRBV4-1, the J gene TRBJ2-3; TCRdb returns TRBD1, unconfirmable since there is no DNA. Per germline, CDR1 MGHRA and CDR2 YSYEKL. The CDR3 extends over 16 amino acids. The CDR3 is CASTKFPGLATDTQYF.

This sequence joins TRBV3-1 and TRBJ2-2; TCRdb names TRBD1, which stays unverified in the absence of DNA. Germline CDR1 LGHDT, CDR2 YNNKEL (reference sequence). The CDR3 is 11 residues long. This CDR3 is CASLGAGELFF.

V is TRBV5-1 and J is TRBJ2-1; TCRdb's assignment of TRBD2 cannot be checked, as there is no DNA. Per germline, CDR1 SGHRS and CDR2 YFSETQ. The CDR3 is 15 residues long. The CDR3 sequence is CASSLVAGGTNEQFF.

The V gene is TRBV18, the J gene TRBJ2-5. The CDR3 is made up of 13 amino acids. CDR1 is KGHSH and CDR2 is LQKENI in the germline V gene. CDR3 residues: CASSPPREETQYF.

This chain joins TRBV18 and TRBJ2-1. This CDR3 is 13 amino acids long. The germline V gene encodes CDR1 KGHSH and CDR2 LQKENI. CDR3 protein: CASSPELNNEQFF.

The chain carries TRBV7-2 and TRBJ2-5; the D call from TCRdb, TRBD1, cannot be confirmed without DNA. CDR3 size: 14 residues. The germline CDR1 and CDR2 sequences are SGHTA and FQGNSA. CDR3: CASSPGQTQETQYF.